The 2 T cell receptor beta chains below all came from one sample that was sequenced in a study of shared clonotypes between healthy human individuals. TCRdb's copy holds only in-frame clones and misses some; the assay was immunoSEQ multiplex PCR. The repertoire holds about 1 million clones, approximately 80% seen once, with under 0.65% in the top ten. The source material was memory CD4+ T cells from PBMCs. Subset: CD45RA-negative fraction. The receptors here all came from a man aged 18 to 30 in good health. Some clones in this sample may be carry-over from other donors' samples.

The chain is built from TRBV7-9 and TRBJ2-2; 7 bases match TRBD2. V trimming: 3 bases; J trimming: 7 bases; junction bases outside the gene matches: 8. Germline lookup yields CDR1 SEHNR and CDR2 FQNEAQ (reference sequence). This CDR3 contains 15 residues. The CDR3 bases are TGTGCCAGCAGCTTGGGACTATCCCTTAGCGGGGAGCTGTTTTTT. Protein product: CASSLGLSLSGELFF.

The J gene is TRBJ2-1, the V gene TRBV5-4; TRBD1 matches 8 bases. CDR3 length equals 15 residues. With 6 bases clipped from V and 3 bases from J, the junction kept 8 bases outside the gene matches. Germline CDR1 and CDR2: SGHNT and YYREEE (reference sequence). CDR3 DNA: TGTGCCAGCAACGCGGGAACAGGGGGCTACAATGAGCAGTTCTTC. It codes for CASNAGTGGYNEQFF.